A single sample is the source of the 17 T cell receptor beta chains below, sequenced in a study of cytomegalovirus exposure and HLA in healthy donors (TCRdb year 2017). The method was the immunoSEQ multiplex PCR assay. For the multiplex PCR, a mixture combining 60 forward primers for TCR Vbeta segments and 13 reverse primers for TCR Jbeta segments was used. TCRdb provides this immuneACCESS table in a form limited to in-frame rearrangements. Some clones are lacking; in checked studies, under half of them reflect an unresolved V gene, and why the rest are absent is not known. The sample contains about 150,000 clones, about 85% of them found a single time. Together, the top ten hold more than 2% of the sample. Sequences were obtained from PBMCs. The source is a boy aged 2 to 10 in good health and CMV-seronegative.

The chain has TRBV6-6 and TRBJ2-2; TRBD1 aligns across 8 bases. J was trimmed by 4 bases and V by 6 bases; bases with no gene match: 10. Germline CDR1 and CDR2: MNHNY and SVGAGI (reference sequence). The length of the CDR3 is 16 residues. CDR3 nucleotides: TGTGCCAGCAGCTCGGACAGGGCGGGATCCACCGGGGAGCTGTTTTTT. It yields the protein CASSSDRAGSTGELFF.

The rearrangement joins TRBV19 to TRBJ2-6; 10 bases are shared with TRBD1. The length of the CDR3 is 17 residues. V lost 2 bases and J lost 2; bases outside the gene matches: 3. The V gene's germline CDR1 is LNHDA and CDR2 SQIVND (reference sequence). The CDR3 DNA sequence: TGTGCCAGTAGTATACGACAGGGGGCCACTGGGGCCAACGTCCTGACTTTC. This gives the protein CASSIRQGATGANVLTF.

This chain uses TRBV28 with TRBJ1-1; D may be TRBD1 (6 bases). Trimming cost V 5 bases and J 1 base, with 14 bases left between them. In germline, CDR1 is MDHEN, CDR2 SYDVKM. This CDR3 region has 15 residues. CDR3 DNA sequence: TGTGCCAGCAGTGCCAGGGGCGAAGGGAACACTGAAGCTTTCTTT. This sequence encodes CASSARGEGNTEAFF.

This chain links TRBV5-1 with TRBJ2-7, with TRBD1 matching 7 bases. J lost 0 bases, V lost 4 bases, and 7 bases had no gene match. The CDR3 runs 15 residues. CDR1 SGHRS and CDR2 YFSETQ come from the germline V gene. The CDR3 is CASSPRDSASYEQYF. The CDR3 DNA reads as TGCGCCAGCAGCCCTAGGGACAGCGCCTCCTACGAGCAGTACTTC.

V and J are TRBV4-2 and TRBJ1-2; 7 nucleotides line up with TRBD1. V lost 0 bases, J lost 4 bases, and 5 bases stayed unmatched. The CDR3 length is 15 residues. The germline V gene has CDR1 LGHNA and CDR2 YNFKEQ. The CDR3 DNA reads TGTGCCAGCAGCCAAGAAAGGACAGGTAGCTATGGCTACACCTTC. It encodes CASSQERTGSYGYTF.

The chain carries TRBV6-5 and TRBJ2-7; D is unclear. Germline lookup yields CDR1 MNHEY and CDR2 SVGAGI. CDR3 length equals 11 residues. V gave up 0 bases and J gave up 8 bases, with 5 bases separating them. As DNA, the CDR3 is TGTGCCAGCAGTTACTCCCAGAAGCAGTACTTC. Protein sequence: CASSYSQKQYF.

The V and J genes are TRBV21-1 and TRBJ1-5; the table gives TRBD1 as D, unverified against the DNA. TRBV21-1 is recorded as a pseudogene. The CDR3 is 15 amino acids. The CDR3 here is CASSKPGATNQPQHF. For the CDR3, the DNA is TGTGCCAGCAGCAAGCCAGGGGCCACGAATCAGCCCCAGCATTTT.

This sequence joins TRBV4-1 and TRBJ1-2; 7 nucleotides align to TRBD1. The J segment lost 6 bases and the V segment lost 2 bases, leaving 12 bases of the junction unmatched. Germline values: CDR1 MGHRA, CDR2 YSYEKL. The CDR3 runs 16 residues. The DNA of the CDR3 is TGCGCCAGCAGCCAACCATACAGGGGACGCCCCGATGGCTACACCTTC. Translated, it gives CASSQPYRGRPDGYTF.

V gene TRBV7-9 combines with J gene TRBJ1-5; D possibly corresponds to TRBD1 (6 bases). Germline CDR1 SEHNR, CDR2 FQNEAQ (reference sequence). The CDR3 has 19 amino acids. V lost 5 bases and J 0 bases, leaving 23 bases between the germline ends. CDR3 in DNA: TGTGCCAGCAGCCGCCCCCGGTGGCGGGGGCGGGATAGCAATCAGCCCCAGCATTTT. This sequence encodes CASSRPRWRGRDSNQPQHF.

This sequence joins TRBV7-9 and TRBJ2-7; 8 bases match TRBD2. Per germline, CDR1 SEHNR and CDR2 FQNEAQ (reference sequence). The V and J ends lost 1 base and 2 bases, in that order; junction bases with no gene match: 10. This CDR3 region has 17 residues. The CDR3 reads CASSLVASGHTAYEQYF. The CDR3, as DNA: TGTGCCAGCAGCTTAGTTGCTAGCGGGCACACCGCCTACGAGCAGTACTTC. Filled out from reference TRBV7-9 and TRBJ2-7, the complete variable domain reads DTGVSQNPRHKITKRGQNVTFRCDPISEHNRLYWYRQTLGQGPEFLTYFQNEAQLEKSRLLSDRFSAERPKGSFSTLEIQRTEQGDSAMYLCASSLVASGHTAYEQYFGPGTRLTVT.

This clone has only a few counts. V is TRBV6-5 and J is TRBJ1-3; the D is unclear. CDR1 MNHEY and CDR2 SVGAGI come from the germline V gene. V dropped 10 bases and J dropped 0 bases, with 10 bases sitting between them. The CDR3 runs to 13 residues. CDR3: CATTETSGNTIYF. DNA for the CDR3: TGTGCCACCACGGAGACCTCTGGAAACACCATATATTTT.

V and J are TRBV21-1 and TRBJ2-7; the table names TRBD2, a call not compared with the DNA. TRBV21-1 is reported as a pseudogene. The CDR3 sequence is 15 residues long. Written as DNA, the CDR3 is TGTGCCAGCAGCAACCGCCATGCCTCCGGCTACGAGCAGTACTTC. Protein product: CASSNRHASGYEQYF.

This chain links TRBV5-1 with TRBJ1-6; no firm D call. The CDR3 has 15 residues. Trimming shortened V by 1 base and J by 16 bases, and 21 bases separated the two germline ends. From germline, CDR1 is SGHRS and CDR2 YFSETQ. In DNA, the CDR3 is TGCGCCAGCAGCTTGTCCTCCAAAAATGGAGGACCTCTCCACTTT. Its translation is CASSLSSKNGGPLHF. The variable domain in full, with the rest retrieved from reference TRBV5-1 and TRBJ1-6, is KAGVTQTPRYLIKTRGQQVTLSCSPISGHRSVSWYQQTPGQGLQFLFEYFSETQRNKGNFPGRFSGRQFSNSRSEMNVSTLELGDSALYLCASSLSSKNGGPLHFGNGTRLTVT.

V is TRBV7-2 and J is TRBJ2-1, with 14 positions matching TRBD2. Germline trimming cut 1 base from V and 9 bases from J; bases unmatched to any gene: 11. Germline assignment: CDR1 SGHTA and CDR2 FQGNSA. The CDR3 is 18 residues long. The CDR3 DNA sequence: TGTGCCAGCAGCTTAGGTCGCGGGGGACTAGCGGGAGTGGGTGAGCAGTTCTTC. Encoded protein: CASSLGRGGLAGVGEQFF.

This chain joins TRBV6-4 and TRBJ2-3; possible D gene TRBD2, 6 bases. Per the germline V gene, CDR1 is MRHNA and CDR2 is SNTAGT. Trimming pared 3 bases from V and 2 bases from J, leaving 12 bases between. The CDR3 runs 15 residues. In DNA, the CDR3 is TGTGCCAGCAGTGAGGATAGCGGAAACACAGATACGCAGTATTTT. Protein product: CASSEDSGNTDTQYF.

The chain joins TRBV5-4 to TRBJ2-3, with 8 bases matching TRBD1. Germline V gene lookup returns CDR1 SGHNT and CDR2 YYREEE (reference sequence). The CDR3 is 15 residues long. Trimming at V came to 0 bases and at J to 1 base, leaving 1 base not matched to a gene. CDR3 DNA sequence: TGTGCCAGCAGCTTGGCGACAGGGGGCACAGATACGCAGTATTTT. It is translated as CASSLATGGTDTQYF.

J is TRBJ1-2 and V is TRBV6-6; 9 nucleotides match TRBD1. This CDR3 has 15 residues. Germline V lookup: CDR1 MNHNY, CDR2 SVGAGI (reference sequence). The V segment lost 2 bases and the J segment 6 bases; nucleotides outside the gene matches: 7. The CDR3 DNA follows: TGTGCCAGCAGTTACAGCAGGACAGGGGAGGATGGCTACACCTTC. Translated: CASSYSRTGEDGYTF.